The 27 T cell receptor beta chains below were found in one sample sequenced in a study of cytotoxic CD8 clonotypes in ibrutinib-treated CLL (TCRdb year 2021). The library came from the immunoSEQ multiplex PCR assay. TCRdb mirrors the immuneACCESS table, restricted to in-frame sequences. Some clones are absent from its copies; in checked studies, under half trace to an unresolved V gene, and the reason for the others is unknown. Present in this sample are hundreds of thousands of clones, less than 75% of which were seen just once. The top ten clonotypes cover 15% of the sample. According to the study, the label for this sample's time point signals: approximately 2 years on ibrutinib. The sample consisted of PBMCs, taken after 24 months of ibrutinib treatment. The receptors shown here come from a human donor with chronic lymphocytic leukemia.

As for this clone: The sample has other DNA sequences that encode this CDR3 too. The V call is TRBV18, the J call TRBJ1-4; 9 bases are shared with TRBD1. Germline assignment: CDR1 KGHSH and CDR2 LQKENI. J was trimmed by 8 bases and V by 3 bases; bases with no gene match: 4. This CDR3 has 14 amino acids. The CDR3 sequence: CASSPGQGGEKLFF. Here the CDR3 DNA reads TGTGCCAGCTCACCGGGACAGGGCGGGGAAAAACTGTTTTTT.

The CDR3 protein is CSVRDSADYGYTF. As DNA, the CDR3 is TGCAGCGTTCGGGACAGTGCGGACTATGGCTACACCTTC. The genes are TRBV29-1 and TRBJ1-2; 7 nucleotides match TRBD1. CDR3 length equals 13 residues. V shed 5 bases, J shed 3 bases, and the junction held 6 bases outside the gene matches. From germline, CDR1 is SQVTM and CDR2 ANQGSEA.

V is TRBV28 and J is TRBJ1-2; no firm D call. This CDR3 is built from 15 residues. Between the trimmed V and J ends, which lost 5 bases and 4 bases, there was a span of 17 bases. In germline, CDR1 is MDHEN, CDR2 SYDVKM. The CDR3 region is CASSPPPVGPYGYTF. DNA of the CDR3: TGTGCCAGCAGTCCACCCCCGGTTGGGCCCTATGGCTACACCTTC.

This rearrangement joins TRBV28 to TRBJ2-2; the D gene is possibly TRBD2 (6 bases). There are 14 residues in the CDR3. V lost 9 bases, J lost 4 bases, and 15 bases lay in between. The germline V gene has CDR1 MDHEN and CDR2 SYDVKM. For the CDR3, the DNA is TGTGCCAGTTTCCGGGACTCACGCACCGGGGAGCTGTTTTTT. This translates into CASFRDSRTGELFF. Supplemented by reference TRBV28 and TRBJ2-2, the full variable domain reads DVKVTQSSRYLVKRTGEKVFLECVQDMDHENMFWYRQDPGLGLRLIYFSYDVKMKEKGDIPEGYSVSREKKERFSLILESASTNQTSMYLCASFRDSRTGELFFGEGSRLTVL.

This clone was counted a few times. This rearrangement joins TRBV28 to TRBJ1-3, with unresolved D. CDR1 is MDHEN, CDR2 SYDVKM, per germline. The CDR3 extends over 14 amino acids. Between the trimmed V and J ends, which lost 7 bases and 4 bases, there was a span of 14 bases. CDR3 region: CASTGSDRGNTIYF. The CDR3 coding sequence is TGTGCCAGCACCGGGTCGGACCGCGGAAACACCATATATTTT.

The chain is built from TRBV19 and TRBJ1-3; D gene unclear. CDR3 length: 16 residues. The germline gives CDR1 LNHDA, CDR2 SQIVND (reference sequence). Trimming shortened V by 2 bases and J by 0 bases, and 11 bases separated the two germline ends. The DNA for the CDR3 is TGTGCCAGTAGTATATGGGGAGTAAACTCTGGAAACACCATATATTTT. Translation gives CASSIWGVNSGNTIYF.

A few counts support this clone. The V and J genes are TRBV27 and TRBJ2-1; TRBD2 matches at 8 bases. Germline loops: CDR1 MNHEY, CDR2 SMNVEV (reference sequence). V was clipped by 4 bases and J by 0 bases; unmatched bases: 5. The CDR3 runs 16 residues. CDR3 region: CASSSVAGSSYNEQFF. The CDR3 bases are TGTGCCAGCAGTTCCGTAGCGGGAAGCTCCTACAATGAGCAGTTCTTC.

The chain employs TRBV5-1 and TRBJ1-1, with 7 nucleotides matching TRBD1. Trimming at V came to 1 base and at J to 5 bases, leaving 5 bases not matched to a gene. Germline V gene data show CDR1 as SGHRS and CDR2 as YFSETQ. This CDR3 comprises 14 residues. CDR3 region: CASSLWTGPTEAFF. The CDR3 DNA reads TGCGCCAGCAGCTTGTGGACAGGACCAACTGAAGCTTTCTTT.

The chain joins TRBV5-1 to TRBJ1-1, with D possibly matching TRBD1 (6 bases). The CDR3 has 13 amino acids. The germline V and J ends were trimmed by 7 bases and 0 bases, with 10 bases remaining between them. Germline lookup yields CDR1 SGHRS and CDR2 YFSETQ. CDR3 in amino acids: CASATGMNTEAFF. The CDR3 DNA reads TGCGCCAGCGCGACAGGCATGAACACTGAAGCTTTCTTT.

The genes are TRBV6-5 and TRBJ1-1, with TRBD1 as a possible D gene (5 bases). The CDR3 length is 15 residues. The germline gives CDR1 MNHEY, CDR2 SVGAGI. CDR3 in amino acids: CVALEKPGLPRGAFF. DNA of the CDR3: TGTGTCGCACTCGAAAAACCGGGACTCCCGCGGGGAGCTTTCTTT.

This CDR3 is CASRKGGDYGYTF. The CDR3 DNA reads as TGTGCCAGTAGGAAGGGGGGTGACTATGGCTACACCTTC. The chain has TRBV19 and TRBJ1-2, with a weak D call TRBD1 (6 bases). Germline CDR1 and CDR2: LNHDA and SQIVND (reference sequence). This CDR3 contains 13 residues. V gave up 6 bases and J gave up 3 bases, with 11 bases separating them.

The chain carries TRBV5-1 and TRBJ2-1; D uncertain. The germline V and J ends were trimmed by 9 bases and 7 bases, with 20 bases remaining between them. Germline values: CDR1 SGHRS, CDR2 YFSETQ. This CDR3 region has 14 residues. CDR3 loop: CATSSPSERNEQFF. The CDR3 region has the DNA TGCGCCACCTCGTCACCGTCGGAACGGAATGAGCAGTTCTTC.

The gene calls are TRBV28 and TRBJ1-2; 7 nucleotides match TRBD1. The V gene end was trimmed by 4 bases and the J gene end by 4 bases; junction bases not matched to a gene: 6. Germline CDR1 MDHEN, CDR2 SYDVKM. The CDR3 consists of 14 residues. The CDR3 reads CASSWDSLGYGYTF. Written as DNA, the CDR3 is TGTGCCAGCAGTTGGGACAGCCTCGGCTATGGCTACACCTTC.

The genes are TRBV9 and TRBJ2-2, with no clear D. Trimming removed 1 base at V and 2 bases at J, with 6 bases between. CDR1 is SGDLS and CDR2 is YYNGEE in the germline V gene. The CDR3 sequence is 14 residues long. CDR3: CASSVSSNTGELFF. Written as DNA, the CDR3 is TGTGCCAGCAGCGTATCCTCTAACACCGGGGAGCTGTTTTTT.

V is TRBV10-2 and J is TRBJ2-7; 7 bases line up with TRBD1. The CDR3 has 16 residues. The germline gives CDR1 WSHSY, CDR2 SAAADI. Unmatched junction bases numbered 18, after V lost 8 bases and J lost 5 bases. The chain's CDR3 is CASGDTGAVFAHEQYF. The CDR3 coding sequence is TGCGCCAGCGGAGATACAGGGGCCGTTTTCGCCCACGAGCAGTACTTC.

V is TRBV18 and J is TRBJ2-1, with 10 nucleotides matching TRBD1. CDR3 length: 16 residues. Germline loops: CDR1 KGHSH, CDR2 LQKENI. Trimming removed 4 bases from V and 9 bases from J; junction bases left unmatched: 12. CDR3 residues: CASSLSAGQGVGEQFF. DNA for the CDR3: TGTGCCAGCTCACTCTCGGCTGGACAGGGGGTCGGTGAGCAGTTCTTC. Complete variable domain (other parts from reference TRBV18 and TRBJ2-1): NAGVMQNPRHLVRRRGQEARLRCSPMKGHSHVYWYRQLPEEGLKFMVYLQKENIIDESGMPKERFSAEFPKEGPSILRIQQVVRGDSAAYFCASSLSAGQGVGEQFFGPGTRLTVL.

CDR3 protein: CASSLWLGQPYSGANVLTF. Written as DNA, the CDR3 is TGTGCCAGCAGCTTGTGGTTGGGACAGCCCTACTCTGGGGCCAACGTCCTGACTTTC. The gene calls are TRBV7-8 and TRBJ2-6; 7 bases fit TRBD1. Trimming at V came to 3 bases and at J to 0 bases, leaving 11 bases not matched to a gene. The V gene's germline CDR1 is SGHVS and CDR2 FQNEAQ. The CDR3 runs 19 residues.

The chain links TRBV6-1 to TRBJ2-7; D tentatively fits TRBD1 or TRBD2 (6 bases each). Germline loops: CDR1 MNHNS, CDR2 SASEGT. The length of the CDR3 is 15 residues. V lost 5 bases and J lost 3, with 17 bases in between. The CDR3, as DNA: TGTGCCAGCAGTAAAGGGGGGTCCGTCGACTACGAGCAGTACTTC. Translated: CASSKGGSVDYEQYF.

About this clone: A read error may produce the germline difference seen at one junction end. CDR3 sequence reads: CASSRTGGYEQYF. The CDR3 DNA reads TGTGCTAGCAGCCGGACAGGAGGATACGAGCAGTACTTC. The chain has TRBV7-7 and TRBJ2-7, with TRBD1 identical over 7 bases. The CDR3 has 13 amino acids. Per germline, CDR1 SSHAT and CDR2 FNYEAQ (reference sequence). The full variable domain, rest sourced from reference TRBV7-7 and TRBJ2-7, is GAGVSQSPRYKVTKRGQDVTLRCDPISSHATLYWYQQALGQGPEFLTYFNYEAQPDKSGLPSDRFSAERPEGSISTLTIQRTEQRDSAMYRCASSRTGGYEQYFGPGTRLTVT.

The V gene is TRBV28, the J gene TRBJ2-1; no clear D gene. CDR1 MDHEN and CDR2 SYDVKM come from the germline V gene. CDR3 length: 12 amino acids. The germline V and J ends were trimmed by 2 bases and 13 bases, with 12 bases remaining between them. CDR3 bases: TGTGCCAGCAGTTTACCTTTTAGCCCCCAGTTCTTC. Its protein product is CASSLPFSPQFF.

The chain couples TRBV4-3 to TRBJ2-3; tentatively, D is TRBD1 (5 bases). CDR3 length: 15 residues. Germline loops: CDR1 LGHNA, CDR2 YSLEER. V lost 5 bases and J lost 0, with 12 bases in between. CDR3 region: CASSIGESSTDTQYF. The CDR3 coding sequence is TGCGCCAGCAGCATAGGGGAATCTAGCACAGATACGCAGTATTTT.

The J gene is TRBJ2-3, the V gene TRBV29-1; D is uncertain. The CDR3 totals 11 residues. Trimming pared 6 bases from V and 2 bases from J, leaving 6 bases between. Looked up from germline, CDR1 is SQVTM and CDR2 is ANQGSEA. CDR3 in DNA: TGCAGCGTCCAAGACACAGATACGCAGTATTTT. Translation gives CSVQDTDTQYF.

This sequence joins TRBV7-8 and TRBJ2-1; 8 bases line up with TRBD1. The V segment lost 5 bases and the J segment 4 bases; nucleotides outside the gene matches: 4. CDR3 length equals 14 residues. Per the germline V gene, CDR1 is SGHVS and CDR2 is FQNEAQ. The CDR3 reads CASSGQGPYNEQFF. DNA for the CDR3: TGTGCCAGCAGCGGACAGGGACCGTACAATGAGCAGTTCTTC.

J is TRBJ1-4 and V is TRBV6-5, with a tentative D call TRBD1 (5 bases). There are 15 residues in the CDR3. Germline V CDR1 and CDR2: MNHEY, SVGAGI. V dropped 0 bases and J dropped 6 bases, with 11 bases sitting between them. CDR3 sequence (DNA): TGTGCCAGCAGTTACTCGGGCAGGGAGGATGAAAAACTGTTTTTT. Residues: CASSYSGREDEKLFF.

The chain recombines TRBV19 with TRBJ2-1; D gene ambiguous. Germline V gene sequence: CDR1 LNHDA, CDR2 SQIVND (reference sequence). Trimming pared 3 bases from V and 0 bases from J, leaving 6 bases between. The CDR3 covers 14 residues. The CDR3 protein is CASSMSSSYNEQFF. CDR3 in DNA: TGTGCCAGTAGTATGAGCTCCTCCTACAATGAGCAGTTCTTC.

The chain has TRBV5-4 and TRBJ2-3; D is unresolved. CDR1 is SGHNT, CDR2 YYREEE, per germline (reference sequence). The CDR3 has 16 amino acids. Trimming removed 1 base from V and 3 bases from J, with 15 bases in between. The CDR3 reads CASSLSRRIGTDTQYF. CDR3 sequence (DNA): TGTGCCAGCAGCTTGTCCCGCAGAATCGGAACAGATACGCAGTATTTT.

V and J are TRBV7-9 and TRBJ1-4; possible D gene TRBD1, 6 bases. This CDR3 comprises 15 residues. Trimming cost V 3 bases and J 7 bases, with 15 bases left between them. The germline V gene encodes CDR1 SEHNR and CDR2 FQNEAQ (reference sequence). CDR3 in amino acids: CASSLGAGISEKLFF. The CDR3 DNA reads TGTGCCAGCAGCTTGGGGGCAGGGATTTCTGAAAAACTGTTTTTT.